A single sample is the source of the 11 T cell receptor beta chains below, sequenced in a study of tumor-infiltrating lymphocytes in localized non-small cell lung cancer. Profiled with immunoSEQ multiplex PCR; TCRdb holds only in-frame clones, not every one. The repertoire holds 15,000 or so clones, about four fifths seen once, with approximately 2.6% in the top ten. The specimen sequenced was lung tumor tissue. Receptors originate from a human donor with non-small cell lung cancer.

The chain couples TRBV19 to TRBJ2-7, with TRBD2 as a possible D gene (5 bases). Trimming left V 3 bases short and J 6 bases short, with 12 bases between. This CDR3 is 13 amino acids long. CDR1 is LNHDA and CDR2 is SQIVND in the germline V gene (reference sequence). CDR3 DNA sequence: TGTGCCAGTAGTATCGGACCGGCGGGCGAGCAGTACTTC. It is translated as CASSIGPAGEQYF.

This sequence joins TRBV15 and TRBJ1-1; D not resolved. Germline CDR1 LNHNV, CDR2 YYDKDF (reference sequence). Deletions cut 0 bases from V and 0 bases from J, with 14 bases between. This CDR3 is built from 17 residues. CDR3 nucleotide sequence: TGTGCCACCAGCAGAGATCCGACCGGAGGAATGAACACTGAAGCTTTCTTT. This encodes CATSRDPTGGMNTEAFF.

This clone was observed a few times. This chain joins TRBV27 and TRBJ1-2, with unresolved D. Looked up from germline, CDR1 is MNHEY and CDR2 is SMNVEV (reference sequence). Deletions cut 4 bases from V and 5 bases from J, with 14 bases between. The length of the CDR3 is 14 residues. CDR3 loop: CASSSPSMEYGYTF. The CDR3 DNA sequence: TGTGCCAGCAGTTCCCCCTCTATGGAGTATGGCTACACCTTC.

The chain is built from TRBV7-2 and TRBJ2-3; unclear D gene. The CDR3 has 13 amino acids. The germline V gene has CDR1 SGHTA and CDR2 FQGNSA. V was shortened by 5 bases and J by 5 bases, with 11 bases between the two germline ends. Here the CDR3 reads CASSPRRRDTQYF. The CDR3 DNA reads TGTGCCAGCAGCCCTCGTCGGCGAGATACGCAGTATTTT.

The rearrangement uses TRBV11-3 and TRBJ1-1; D is undetermined. This CDR3 has 14 amino acids. V gave up 5 bases and J gave up 2 bases, with 12 bases separating them. Germline V gives CDR1 SGHNT, CDR2 YENEEA. As DNA, the CDR3 is TGTGCCAGCAGCGCCGGTGGGAAAAACACTGAAGCTTTCTTT. Its protein product is CASSAGGKNTEAFF.

This clone was found once. Additional DNA sequences in this sample encode the identical CDR3. The chain carries TRBV28 and TRBJ1-2, with TRBD1 identical over 7 bases. CDR3 length: 13 amino acids. Germline CDR1 is MDHEN and CDR2 is SYDVKM. The V gene end was trimmed by 5 bases and the J gene end by 8 bases; junction bases not matched to a gene: 8. The CDR3 here is CASSPGQAGGYTF. In DNA, the CDR3 is TGTGCCAGCAGTCCCGGACAGGCTGGGGGCTACACCTTC.

This clone has just a few counts. This rearrangement joins TRBV28 to TRBJ1-3; 8 nucleotides align to TRBD1. J was trimmed by 4 bases and V by 7 bases; bases with no gene match: 12. CDR3 size: 16 residues. Germline CDR1 is MDHEN and CDR2 is SYDVKM. Here the CDR3 reads CASTPSGTGLGNTIYF. The DNA of the CDR3 is TGTGCCAGCACCCCGAGTGGGACAGGCTTAGGAAACACCATATATTTT. Combining the CDR3 with reference TRBV28 and TRBJ1-3 gives the whole variable domain DVKVTQSSRYLVKRTGEKVFLECVQDMDHENMFWYRQDPGLGLRLIYFSYDVKMKEKGDIPEGYSVSREKKERFSLILESASTNQTSMYLCASTPSGTGLGNTIYFGEGSWLTVV.

The V call is TRBV2, the J call TRBJ2-5; the D is unclear. The germline V gene encodes CDR1 SNHLY and CDR2 FYNNEI. The CDR3 contains 11 residues. V was shortened by 4 bases and J by 5 bases, with 5 bases between the two germline ends. The CDR3 region has the DNA TGTGCCAGCAGTGGTTCGGAGACCCAGTACTTC. It yields the protein CASSGSETQYF.

The chain links TRBV7-6 to TRBJ2-5; the D gene is possibly TRBD1 (6 bases). Trimming removed 5 bases at V and 10 bases at J, with 20 bases between. This CDR3 contains 14 residues. In germline, CDR1 is SGHVS, CDR2 FNYEAQ. As DNA, the CDR3 is TGTGCCAGCAGCCCCGGGGATATAGGGGGAGACCAGTACTTC. Amino acids: CASSPGDIGGDQYF.

The chain recombines TRBV19 with TRBJ2-3; D may be TRBD2 (6 bases). V gave up 3 bases and J gave up 4 bases, with 20 bases separating them. The CDR3 extends over 17 amino acids. CDR1 is LNHDA, CDR2 SQIVND, per germline (reference sequence). The CDR3 loop is CASSMGGTGGIADTQYF. CDR3 sequence (DNA): TGTGCCAGTAGTATGGGGGGAACAGGCGGGATAGCAGATACGCAGTATTTT. The entire variable domain, with the rest obtained from reference TRBV19 and TRBJ2-3, is as follows: DGGITQSPKYLFRKEGQNVTLSCEQNLNHDAMYWYRQDPGQGLRLIYYSQIVNDFQKGDIAEGYSVSREKKESFPLTVTSAQKNPTAFYLCASSMGGTGGIADTQYFGPGTRLTVL.

The chain couples TRBV9 to TRBJ2-7; maybe TRBD2 (5 bases). CDR1 and CDR2 from the germline V gene are SGDLS and YYNGEE. The CDR3 runs to 18 residues. Deletions cut 2 bases from V and 0 bases from J, with 21 bases between. CDR3 protein: CASSVFPSPWESSYEQYF. CDR3 in DNA: TGTGCCAGCAGCGTCTTCCCTTCCCCGTGGGAGTCCTCCTACGAGCAGTACTTC. The whole variable domain, filled in from reference TRBV9 and TRBJ2-7, reads DSGVTQTPKHLITATGQRVTLRCSPRSGDLSVYWYQQSLDQGLQFLIQYYNGEERAKGNILERFSAQQFPDLHSELNLSSLELGDSALYFCASSVFPSPWESSYEQYFGPGTRLTVT.